This T cell receptor beta chain appears in the sequencing data of a study of blood T cell repertoires in COVID-19. As for the study in general: Samples of COVID-19 (acute and convalescent) were obtained from the United States, Italy and Spain. Sample material is recorded as cDNA or gDNA derived from T cells, B-cell-depleted T cells, or PBMCs.

In the original processing: Reference gene primer amplification gave nucleated cell count estimates. Some clones are missing from TCRdb's copy, which holds only in-frame ones; the method was immunoSEQ multiplex PCR. That table supplies the V and J calls and clone size; D and trimming were determined from the DNA. Here the sample spans roughly 50,000 clones, around four fifths being singletons. The specimen was peripheral blood. This TCR came from a man aged 50-60 years with acute or convalescent COVID-19.

CDR3 DNA: TGCGCCAGCAGAGACAGGGGTAACTATAATTCACCCCTCCACTTT. Translating it yields CASRDRGNYNSPLHF. The rearrangement joins TRBV4-1 to TRBJ1-6; 8 positions match TRBD1. The length of the CDR3 is 15 residues. Germline V gives CDR1 MGHRA, CDR2 YSYEKL. The trim removed 6 bases at V and 3 bases at J, leaving 4 bases unmatched.